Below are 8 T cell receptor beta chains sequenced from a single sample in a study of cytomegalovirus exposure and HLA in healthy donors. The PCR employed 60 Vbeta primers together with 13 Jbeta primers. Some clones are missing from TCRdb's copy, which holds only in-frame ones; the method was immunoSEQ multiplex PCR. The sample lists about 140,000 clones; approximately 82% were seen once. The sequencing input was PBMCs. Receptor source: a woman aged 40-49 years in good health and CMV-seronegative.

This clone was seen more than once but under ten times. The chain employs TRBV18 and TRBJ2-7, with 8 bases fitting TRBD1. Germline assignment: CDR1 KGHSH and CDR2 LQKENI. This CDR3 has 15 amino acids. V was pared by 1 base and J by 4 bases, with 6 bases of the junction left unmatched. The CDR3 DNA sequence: TGTGCCAGCTCACCACGAGGGACAGGAAAATACGAGCAGTACTTC. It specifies CASSPRGTGKYEQYF.

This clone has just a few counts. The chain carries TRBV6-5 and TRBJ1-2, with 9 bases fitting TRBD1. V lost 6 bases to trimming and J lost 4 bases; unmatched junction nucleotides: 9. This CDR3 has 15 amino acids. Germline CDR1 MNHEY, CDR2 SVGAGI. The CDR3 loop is CASSGTGFGIYGYTF. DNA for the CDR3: TGTGCCAGCAGCGGGACAGGGTTCGGTATCTATGGCTACACCTTC.

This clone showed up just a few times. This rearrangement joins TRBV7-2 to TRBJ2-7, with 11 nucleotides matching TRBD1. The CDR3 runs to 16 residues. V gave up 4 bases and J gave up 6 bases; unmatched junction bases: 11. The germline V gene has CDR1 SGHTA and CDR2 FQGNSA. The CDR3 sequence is CASSSAGTGGGFEQYF. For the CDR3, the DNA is TGTGCCAGCAGCTCGGCTGGGACAGGGGGGGGGTTCGAGCAGTACTTC.

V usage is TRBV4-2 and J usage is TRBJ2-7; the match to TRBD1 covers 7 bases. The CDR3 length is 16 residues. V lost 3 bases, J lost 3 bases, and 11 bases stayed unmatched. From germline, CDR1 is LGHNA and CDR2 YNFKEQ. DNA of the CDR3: TGTGCCAGCAGCCAGGACCCTACGGGACAGCGCTACGAGCAGTACTTC. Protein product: CASSQDPTGQRYEQYF.

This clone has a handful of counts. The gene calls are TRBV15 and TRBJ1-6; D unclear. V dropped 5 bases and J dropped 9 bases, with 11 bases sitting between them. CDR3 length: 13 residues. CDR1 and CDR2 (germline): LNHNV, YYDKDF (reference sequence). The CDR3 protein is CATSPRPGSPLHF. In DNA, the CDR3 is TGTGCCACCAGCCCCCGCCCCGGTTCACCCCTCCACTTT.

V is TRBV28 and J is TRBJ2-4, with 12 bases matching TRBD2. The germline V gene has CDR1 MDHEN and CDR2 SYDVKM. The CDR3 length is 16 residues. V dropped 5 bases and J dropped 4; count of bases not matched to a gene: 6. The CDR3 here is CASSLQTSGSKNIQYF. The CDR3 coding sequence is TGTGCCAGCAGTCTCCAGACTAGCGGGAGTAAAAACATTCAGTACTTC.

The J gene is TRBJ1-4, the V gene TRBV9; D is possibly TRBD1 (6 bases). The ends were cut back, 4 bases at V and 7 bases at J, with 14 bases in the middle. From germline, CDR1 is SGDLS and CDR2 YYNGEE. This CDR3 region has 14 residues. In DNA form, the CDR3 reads TGTGCCAGCAGCCTTACAGGGTCCGGTGAAAAACTGTTTTTT. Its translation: CASSLTGSGEKLFF.

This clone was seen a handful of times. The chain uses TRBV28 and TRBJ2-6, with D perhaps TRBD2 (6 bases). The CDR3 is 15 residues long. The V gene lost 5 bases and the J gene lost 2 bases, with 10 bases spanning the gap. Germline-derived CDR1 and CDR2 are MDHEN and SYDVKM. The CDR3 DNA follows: TGTGCCAGCAGTGGCGGGGCTGCTGGGGCCAACGTCCTGACTTTC. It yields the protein CASSGGAAGANVLTF.